The subject of this entry is one TCR beta chain. Its antigen remains unidentified. The junction shows a germline mismatch at one end, possibly a read error. This specimen comes from a study of CD8+CD57+ T cells in acquired aplastic anemia. Overall study context: Healthy donors had, on average, roughly 9.8 million reads for their CD4+ cells.

This CDR3 is 19 amino acids long. Using genomic DNA as the template, TCR beta VDJ and CDR3 profiling was carried out. Each CDR3 protein is one row after TCRdb ran MiXCR on the reads. The sample lists 150,000 to 200,000 distinct CDR3 sequences; about three fifths were seen once. Study observations and caveats: Comparison of patients with controls identified about 27 shared CD8+ CDR3 sequences.

The chain has TRBV12-3 or TRBV12-4 and TRBJ1-5; D is unresolved. The sample taken for sequencing was sorted CD4+, CD8+, or CD8+CD57+ T cells (not recorded which) from PBMCs. The receptor comes from a human donor in good health. The CDR3 nucleotides are TGTGCCAGCAGCTTAGCGCTAATTTGGGCAGTTCAGGGCAATCAGCCCCAGCATTTT. Translated, it gives CASSLALIWAVQGNQPQHF.